This T cell receptor beta chain was sequenced for a study of vaccination effects on CD4 cells after COVID-19. Study-wide findings and caveats: Infection- and vaccine-induced clones contracted markedly late after vaccination.

Generated by immunoSEQ multiplex PCR, the TCRdb table keeps only in-frame clones and is missing some. The data show some 41,000 clones, with around 76% seen just once and 10% to 12% held by the top ten. The V gene lost 3 bases and the J gene lost 6 bases, with 9 bases spanning the gap. The CDR3 loop spans 11 amino acids. From germline, CDR1 is DFQATT and CDR2 SNEGSKA (reference sequence). About this clone itself: The antigen remains unidentified.

Peptide-pool stimulation followed by sequencing identified expanded antigen-specific CD4+ clonotypes in the ViraFEST assay. Scientists isolated CD4+ T cells after a roughly 10-day culture period ended. Recipients of the vaccine had no prior SARS-CoV-2 infection and negative nucleocapsid antibodies. The TCR was taken from a human donor who received a COVID-19 vaccine. Specimen: CD4+ T cells from PBMCs cultured with SARS-CoV-2 spike peptides, collected before COVID-19 vaccination. The gene calls are TRBV20-1 and TRBJ2-7; D is unclear. The CDR3 here is CSASLQAEQYV. As DNA, the CDR3 is TGCAGTGCTAGTTTGCAGGCCGAGCAGTACGTC.